The TCR beta chain described here comes from a study of Graves' ophthalmopathy and Graves' hyperthyroidism. The wider study: Before any treatment was given, at initial diagnosis, peripheral blood was collected. Study-wide findings and caveats: Sensitivity of roughly 64% and specificity of roughly 78% were achieved by the model that predicted ophthalmopathy progression.

This clonotype was recorded at least ten times. Its specificity is not known. From germline, CDR1 is LNHNV and CDR2 YYDKDF (reference sequence). The CDR3 extends over 15 amino acids. V was trimmed by 3 bases and J by 6 bases, leaving 18 bases between them. RNA transcripts were the source from which TCR beta CDR3 regions were amplified. HTBI primers primed a first-round RT-PCR, and a second-round multiplex PCR followed. TCRdb re-analysed the multiplex PCR reads in MiXCR, keeping a single row per CDR3 protein. The sample has hundreds of thousands of distinct CDR3 sequences; under 25% are singletons. The V call is TRBV15, the J call TRBJ2-7; D possibly matches TRBD1 or TRBD2 (6 bases each). The receptor was isolated from a woman under 30 with stable Graves' hyperthyroidism. The specimen was peripheral blood. CDR3 nucleotides: TGTGCCACCAGCAGTAACCGGAGGGGGGCGGCCGAGCAGTACTTC. Translating gives CATSSNRRGAAEQYF.